The 5 T cell receptor beta chains in this list originate from one sample, sequenced in a study of read filtering for tumor transcriptome and immune sequencing. Molecular barcoded adaptors covering alpha/delta and beta/gamma chains were used on roughly 400 ng RNA. TCRdb independently ran MiXCR on the reads; one entry per CDR3 protein. This table has 62,000 or so distinct CDR3 sequences, 20% to 25% appearing once. Sequencing used a population of CD138-negative cells sorted from bone marrow. Receptors originate from a donor older than 35 with multiple myeloma.

This clonotype was seen a handful of times. The CDR3 region has the DNA TGCGCCAGCAGCTCTCTAGGGAGTACTCAAGAGACCCAGTACTTC. Protein: CASSSLGSTQETQYF. This rearrangement joins TRBV5-1 to TRBJ2-5; D perhaps matches TRBD2 (5 bases). The CDR3 spans 15 residues. CDR1 and CDR2 from the germline V gene are SGHRS and YFSETQ. Trimming took off 3 bases at V and 2 bases at J, with 14 bases between the two ends.

This clonotype was counted many times. The chain recombines TRBV20-1 with TRBJ1-1; 8 bases map to TRBD1. Germline trimming cut 6 bases from V and 4 bases from J; bases unmatched to any gene: 4. Per germline, CDR1 DFQATT and CDR2 SNEGSKA (reference sequence). This CDR3 spans 12 amino acids. CDR3 DNA sequence: TGCAGTGCAGGACAGGGTAGCACTGAAGCTTTCTTT. This sequence encodes CSAGQGSTEAFF.

This clonotype was found many times. The chain joins TRBV3-1 to TRBJ1-5; no clear D gene. Germline loops: CDR1 LGHDT, CDR2 YNNKEL (reference sequence). The CDR3 loop spans 13 amino acids. V was shortened by 0 bases and J by 0 bases, with 0 bases between the two germline ends. CDR3 DNA: TGTGCCAGCAGCCAAGATAGCAATCAGCCCCAGCATTTT. Translating it yields CASSQDSNQPQHF.

Many counts were recorded for this clonotype. The chain uses TRBV7-9 and TRBJ1-4; 8 bases fit TRBD1. This CDR3 region has 16 residues. Germline lookup yields CDR1 SEHNR and CDR2 FQNEAQ (reference sequence). Trimming at V came to 2 bases and at J to 2 bases, leaving 4 bases not matched to a gene. For the CDR3, the DNA is TGTGCCAGCAGCTTACGGCAGGGGGCCACTAATGAAAAACTGTTTTTT. Its translation: CASSLRQGATNEKLFF.

V gene TRBV5-1 combines with J gene TRBJ1-1; a possible D gene is TRBD1 (6 bases). Germline V gene data show CDR1 as SGHRS and CDR2 as YFSETQ. The CDR3 contains 14 residues. The CDR3 nucleotides read TGCACCGGCAGCTTGCAGTCGGGGGCGCATATAGCTTTCTTT. It yields the protein CTGSLQSGAHIAFF.